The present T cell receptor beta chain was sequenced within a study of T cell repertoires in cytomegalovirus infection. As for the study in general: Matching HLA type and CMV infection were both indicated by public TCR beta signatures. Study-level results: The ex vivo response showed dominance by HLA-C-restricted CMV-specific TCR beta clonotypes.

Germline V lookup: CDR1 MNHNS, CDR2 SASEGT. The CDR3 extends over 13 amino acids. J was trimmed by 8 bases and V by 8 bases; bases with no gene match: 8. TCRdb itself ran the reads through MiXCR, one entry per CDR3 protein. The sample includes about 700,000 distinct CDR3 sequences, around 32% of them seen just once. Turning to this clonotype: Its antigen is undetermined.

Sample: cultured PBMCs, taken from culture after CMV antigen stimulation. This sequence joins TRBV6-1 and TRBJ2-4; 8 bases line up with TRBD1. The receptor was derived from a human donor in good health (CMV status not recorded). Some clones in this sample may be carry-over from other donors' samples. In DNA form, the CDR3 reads TGTGCCAGCGGTGGGACAGGAGAGGACATTCAGTACTTC. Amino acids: CASGGTGEDIQYF.